This TCR beta chain is from a study of cytomegalovirus exposure and HLA in healthy donors. After removal of 3 bases from V and 3 bases from J, the junction contained 10 bases not matched to a gene. This CDR3 has 16 residues. CDR1 and CDR2 from the germline V gene are MGHRA and YSYEKL. Amplification used 60 Vbeta primers and 13 Jbeta primers. Profiled with immunoSEQ multiplex PCR; TCRdb holds only in-frame clones, not every one. This table has under 110,000 clones, 70% to 80% appearing once. This clone appeared a single time. Sequenced sample: PBMCs. J is TRBJ2-7 and V is TRBV4-1; TRBD2 aligns across 8 bases. The TCR comes from a boy between 5 and 17 years old in good health and CMV-seronegative. Here the CDR3 reads CASSQGIAGLLYEQYF. Written as DNA, the CDR3 is TGCGCCAGCAGCCAGGGGATAGCGGGGTTACTCTACGAGCAGTACTTC.